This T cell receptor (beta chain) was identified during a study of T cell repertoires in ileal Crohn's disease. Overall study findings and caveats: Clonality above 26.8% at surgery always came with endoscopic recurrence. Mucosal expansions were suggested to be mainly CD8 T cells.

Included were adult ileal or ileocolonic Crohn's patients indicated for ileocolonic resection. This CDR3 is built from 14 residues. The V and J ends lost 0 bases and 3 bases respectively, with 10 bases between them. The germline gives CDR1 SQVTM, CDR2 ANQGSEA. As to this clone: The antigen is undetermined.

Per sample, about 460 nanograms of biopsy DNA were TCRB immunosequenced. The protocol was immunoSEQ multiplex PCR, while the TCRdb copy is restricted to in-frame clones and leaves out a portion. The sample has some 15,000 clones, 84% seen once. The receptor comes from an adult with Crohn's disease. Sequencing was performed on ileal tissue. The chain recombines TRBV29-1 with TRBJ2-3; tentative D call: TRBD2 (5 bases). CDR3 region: CSVEDRRGTDTQYF. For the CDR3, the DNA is TGCAGCGTTGAAGATCGGCGAGGGACAGATACGCAGTATTTT.